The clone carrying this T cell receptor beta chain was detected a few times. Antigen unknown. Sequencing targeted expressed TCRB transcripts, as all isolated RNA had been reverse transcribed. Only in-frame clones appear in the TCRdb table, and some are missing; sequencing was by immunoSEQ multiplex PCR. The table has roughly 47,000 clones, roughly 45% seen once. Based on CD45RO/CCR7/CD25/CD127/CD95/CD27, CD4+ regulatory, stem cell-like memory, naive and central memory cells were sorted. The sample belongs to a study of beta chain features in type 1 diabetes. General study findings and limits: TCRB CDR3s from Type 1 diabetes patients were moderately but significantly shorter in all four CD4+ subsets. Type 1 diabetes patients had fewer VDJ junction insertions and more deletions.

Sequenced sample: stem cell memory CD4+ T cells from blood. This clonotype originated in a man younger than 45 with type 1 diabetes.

CDR3 residues: CASSRRGGEQFF. The CDR3 coding sequence is TGTGCCAGCAGCCGTAGGGGAGGCGAGCAGTTCTTC. The J gene is TRBJ2-1, the V gene TRBV5-6, with D tentatively TRBD2 (6 bases). Germline lookup yields CDR1 SGHDT and CDR2 YYEEEE. There are 12 residues in the CDR3. V was shortened by 4 bases and J by 10 bases, with 12 bases between the two germline ends.